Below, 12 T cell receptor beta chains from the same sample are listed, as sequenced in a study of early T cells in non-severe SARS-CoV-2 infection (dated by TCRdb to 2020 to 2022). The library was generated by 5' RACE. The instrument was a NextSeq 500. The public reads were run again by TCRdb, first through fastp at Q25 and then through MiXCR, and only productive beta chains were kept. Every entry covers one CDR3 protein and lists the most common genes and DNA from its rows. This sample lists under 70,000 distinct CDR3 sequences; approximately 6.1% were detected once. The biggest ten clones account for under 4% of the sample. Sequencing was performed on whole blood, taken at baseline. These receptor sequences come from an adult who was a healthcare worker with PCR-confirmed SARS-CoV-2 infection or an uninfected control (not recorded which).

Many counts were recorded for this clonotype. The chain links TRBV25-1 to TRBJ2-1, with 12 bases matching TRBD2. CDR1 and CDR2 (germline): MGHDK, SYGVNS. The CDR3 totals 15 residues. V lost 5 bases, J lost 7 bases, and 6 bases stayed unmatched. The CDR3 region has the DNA TGTGCCAGCAGTCCGACTAGCGGGAGTAGAAATGAGCAGTTCTTC. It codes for CASSPTSGSRNEQFF.

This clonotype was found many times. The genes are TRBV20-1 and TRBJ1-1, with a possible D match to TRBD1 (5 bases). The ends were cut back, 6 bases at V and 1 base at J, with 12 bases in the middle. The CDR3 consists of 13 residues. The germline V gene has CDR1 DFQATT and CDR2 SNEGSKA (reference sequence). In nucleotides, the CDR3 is TGCAGTGCCACGGACGGGGGGAACACTGAAGCTTTCTTT. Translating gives CSATDGGNTEAFF.

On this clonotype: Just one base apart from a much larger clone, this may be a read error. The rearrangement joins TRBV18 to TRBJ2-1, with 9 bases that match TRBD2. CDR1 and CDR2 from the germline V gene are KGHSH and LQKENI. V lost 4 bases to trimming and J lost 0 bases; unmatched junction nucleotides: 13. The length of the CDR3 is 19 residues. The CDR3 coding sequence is TGTGCCAGCTCACGAAACGGGGCTAGCGGGGCGAGCTCCTACAATGAGCAGTTCTTC. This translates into CASSRNGASGASSYNEQFF.

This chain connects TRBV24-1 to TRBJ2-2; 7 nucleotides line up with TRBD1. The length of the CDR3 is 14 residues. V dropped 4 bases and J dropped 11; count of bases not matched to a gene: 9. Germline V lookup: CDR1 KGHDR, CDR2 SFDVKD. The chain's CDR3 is CATSDYRGRGELFF. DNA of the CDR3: TGTGCCACCAGTGACTACAGGGGCCGAGGCGAGCTGTTTTTT.

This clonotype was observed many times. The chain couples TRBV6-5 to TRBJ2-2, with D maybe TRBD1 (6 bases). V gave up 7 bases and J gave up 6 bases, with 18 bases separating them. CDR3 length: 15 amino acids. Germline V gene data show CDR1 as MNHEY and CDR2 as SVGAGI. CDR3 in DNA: TGTGCCAGCACGTACAGGGTCGGCCTCCCCGGGGAGCTGTTTTTT. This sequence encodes CASTYRVGLPGELFF.

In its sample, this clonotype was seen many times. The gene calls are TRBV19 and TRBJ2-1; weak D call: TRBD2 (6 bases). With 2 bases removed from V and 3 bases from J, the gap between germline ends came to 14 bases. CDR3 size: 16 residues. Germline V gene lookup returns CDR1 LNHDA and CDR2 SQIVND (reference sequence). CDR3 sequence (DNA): TGTGCCAGTAGTATAATTGGGGGGACTTACTACAATGAGCAGTTCTTC. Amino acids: CASSIIGGTYYNEQFF.

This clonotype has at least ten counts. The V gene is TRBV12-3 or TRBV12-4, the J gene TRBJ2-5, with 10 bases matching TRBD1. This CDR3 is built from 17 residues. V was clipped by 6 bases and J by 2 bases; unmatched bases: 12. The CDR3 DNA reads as TGTGCCAGCAGATTGGGACAGGGGAAGGGTGATCAAGAGACCCAGTACTTC. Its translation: CASRLGQGKGDQETQYF.

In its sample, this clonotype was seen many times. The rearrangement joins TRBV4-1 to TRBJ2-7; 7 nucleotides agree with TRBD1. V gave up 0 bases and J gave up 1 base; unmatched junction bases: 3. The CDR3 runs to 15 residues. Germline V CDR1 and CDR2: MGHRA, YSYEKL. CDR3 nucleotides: TGCGCCAGCAGCCAAGAAGGCAGGGGGTCCTACGAGCAGTACTTC. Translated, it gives CASSQEGRGSYEQYF.

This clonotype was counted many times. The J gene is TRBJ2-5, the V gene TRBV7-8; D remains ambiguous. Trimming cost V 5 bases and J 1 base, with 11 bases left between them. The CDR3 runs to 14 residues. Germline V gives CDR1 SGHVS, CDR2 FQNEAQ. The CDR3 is CASSPGRTQETQYF. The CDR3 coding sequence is TGTGCCAGCAGCCCCGGACGGACCCAAGAGACCCAGTACTTC.

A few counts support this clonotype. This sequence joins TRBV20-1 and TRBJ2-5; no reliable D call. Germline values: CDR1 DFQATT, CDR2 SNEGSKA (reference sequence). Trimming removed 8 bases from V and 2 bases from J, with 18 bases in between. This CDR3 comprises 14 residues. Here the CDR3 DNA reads TGCAGTACAGCTGAAGGAGCCGGGCAAGAGACCCAGTACTTC. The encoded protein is CSTAEGAGQETQYF.

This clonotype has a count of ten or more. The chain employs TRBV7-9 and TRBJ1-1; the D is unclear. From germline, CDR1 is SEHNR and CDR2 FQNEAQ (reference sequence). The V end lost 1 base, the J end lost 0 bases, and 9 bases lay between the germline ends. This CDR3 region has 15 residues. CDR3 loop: CASSLGTLVNTEAFF. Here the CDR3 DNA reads TGTGCCAGCAGCTTAGGGACGCTCGTGAACACTGAAGCTTTCTTT.

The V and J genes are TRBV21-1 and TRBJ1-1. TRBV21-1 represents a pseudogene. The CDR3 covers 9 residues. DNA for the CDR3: TGTGCCATTCACACTGAAGTTTTCTTT. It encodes CAIHTEVFF.